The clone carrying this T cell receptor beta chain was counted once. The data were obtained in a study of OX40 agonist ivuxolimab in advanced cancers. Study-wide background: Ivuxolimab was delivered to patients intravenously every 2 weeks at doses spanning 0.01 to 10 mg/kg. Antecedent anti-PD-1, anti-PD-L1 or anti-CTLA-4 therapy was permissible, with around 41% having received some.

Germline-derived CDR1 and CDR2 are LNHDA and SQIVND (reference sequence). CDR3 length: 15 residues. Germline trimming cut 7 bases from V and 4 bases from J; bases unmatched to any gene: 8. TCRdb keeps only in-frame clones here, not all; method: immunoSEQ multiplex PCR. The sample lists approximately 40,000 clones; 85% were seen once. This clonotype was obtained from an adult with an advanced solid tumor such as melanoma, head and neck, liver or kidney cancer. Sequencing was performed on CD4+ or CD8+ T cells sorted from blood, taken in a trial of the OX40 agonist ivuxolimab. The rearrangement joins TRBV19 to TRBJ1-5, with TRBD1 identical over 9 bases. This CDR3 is CASTKGQGPNQPQHF. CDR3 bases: TGTGCCAGTACCAAGGGACAGGGCCCTAATCAGCCCCAGCATTTT.